The 19 T cell receptor beta chains below were found in one sample sequenced in a study of control samples from healthy donors and cancer patients. The data were produced by immunoSEQ multiplex PCR, yet TCRdb's version contains in-frame clones alone and is incomplete. The sample yields over 150,000 clones, about 90% seen once. Input material: blood. Receptors were obtained from a woman aged 40 to 50 in good health.

This chain links TRBV24-1 with TRBJ2-7; weak D call: TRBD2 (6 bases). The CDR3 totals 18 residues. With 10 bases removed from V and 3 bases from J, the gap between germline ends came to 30 bases. Germline CDR1 reads KGHDR; CDR2 reads SFDVKD. The CDR3 loop reads CATGGGAHLVPLLYEQYF. The CDR3 coding sequence is TGTGCCACGGGCGGAGGGGCGCATCTCGTCCCCCTTCTCTACGAGCAGTACTTC.

The genes are TRBV27 and TRBJ1-4; a weak D match, TRBD1 (5 bases). CDR3 size: 14 residues. Trimming took off 3 bases at V and 5 bases at J, with 10 bases between the two ends. Per the germline V gene, CDR1 is MNHEY and CDR2 is SMNVEV (reference sequence). The CDR3: CASSFQGTNEKLFF. DNA for the CDR3: TGTGCCAGCAGTTTCCAGGGCACAAATGAAAAACTGTTTTTT.

The rearrangement uses TRBV29-1 and TRBJ1-4; TRBD1 matches 7 bases. V lost 4 bases and J lost 6; bases outside the gene matches: 8. The CDR3 is 14 amino acids. The germline gives CDR1 SQVTM, CDR2 ANQGSEA. CDR3 nucleotides: TGCAGCGTTGGAAGGGATCAGGGGGATGAAAAACTGTTTTTT. Its protein is CSVGRDQGDEKLFF. The entire variable domain, with the rest obtained from reference TRBV29-1 and TRBJ1-4, is as follows: SAVISQKPSRDICQRGTSLTIQCQVDSQVTMMFWYRQQPGQSLTLIATANQGSEATYESGFVIDKFPISRPNLTFSTLTVSNMSPEDSSIYLCSVGRDQGDEKLFFGSGTQLSVL.

The chain employs TRBV10-3 and TRBJ1-6; 8 bases are shared with TRBD1. The CDR3 spans 14 residues. V lost 4 bases, J lost 7 bases, and 3 bases stayed unmatched. Germline V gene data show CDR1 as ENHRY and CDR2 as SYGVKD. The CDR3 DNA follows: TGTGCCATCAGTGGGGACAGGCTAAATTCACCCCTCCACTTT. Amino acid sequence: CAISGDRLNSPLHF.

The CDR3 sequence: CASSPLGQYEQYF. DNA of the CDR3: TGTGCCAGCAGTCCCCTTGGACAGTACGAGCAGTACTTC. The chain is built from TRBV12-3 or TRBV12-4 and TRBJ2-7; D perhaps matches TRBD1 (6 bases). Trimming took 5 bases from V and 4 from J, leaving 12 bases between them. The CDR3 is 13 amino acids.

V and J are TRBV7-9 and TRBJ1-2; D remains unclear. The CDR3 is 14 residues long. Trimming left V 0 bases short and J 8 bases short, with 13 bases between. The germline V gene has CDR1 SEHNR and CDR2 FQNEAQ (reference sequence). CDR3 sequence reads: CASSLALREGGYTF. CDR3 sequence (DNA): TGTGCCAGCAGCTTAGCGCTAAGGGAAGGGGGCTACACCTTC. Combining the CDR3 with reference TRBV7-9 and TRBJ1-2 gives the whole variable domain DTGVSQNPRHKITKRGQNVTFRCDPISEHNRLYWYRQTLGQGPEFLTYFQNEAQLEKSRLLSDRFSAERPKGSFSTLEIQRTEQGDSAMYLCASSLALREGGYTFGSGTRLTVV.

The chain couples TRBV10-1 to TRBJ1-1, with D perhaps matching TRBD1 (5 bases). Germline V gives CDR1 WNHNN, CDR2 SYGVQD (reference sequence). This CDR3 has 15 amino acids. V lost 9 bases, J lost 1 base, and 18 bases lay in between. The CDR3 DNA reads TGCGCCAGAATTGAGGAGAAGGGGCAGAACACTGAAGCTTTCTTT. Translating it yields CARIEEKGQNTEAFF.

The rearrangement links TRBV12-5 to TRBJ2-3; D is unclear. Germline V gene data show CDR1 as LGHNT and CDR2 as FRNRAP. Trimming cost V 7 bases and J 3 bases, with 14 bases left between them. This CDR3 has 14 residues. The CDR3 protein is CASAWTLTTDTQYF. CDR3 sequence (DNA): TGTGCTAGTGCGTGGACCCTCACTACAGATACGCAGTATTTT.

The rearrangement uses TRBV19 and TRBJ1-2, with TRBD1 identical over 7 bases. This CDR3 has 14 amino acids. Germline V gene lookup returns CDR1 LNHDA and CDR2 SQIVND (reference sequence). V lost 7 bases to trimming and J lost 1 base; unmatched junction nucleotides: 6. The CDR3 DNA follows: TGTGCCAGTAAACCGGGACAGAATAACTATGGCTACACCTTC. Protein product: CASKPGQNNYGYTF.

V is TRBV3-1 (or the pseudogene TRBV3-2) and J is TRBJ2-2; D not resolved. V lost 8 bases to trimming and J lost 1 base, with 5 bases between them. This CDR3 has 12 residues. Germline V gene sequence: CDR1 LGHDT, CDR2 YNNKEL (reference sequence). The CDR3 reads CASEGNTGELFF. The DNA of the CDR3 is TGTGCCAGCGAAGGGAACACCGGGGAGCTGTTTTTT.

The rearrangement links TRBV2 to TRBJ1-3; no reliable D call. Between the trimmed V and J ends, which lost 0 bases and 6 bases, there was a span of 12 bases. The CDR3 spans 15 residues. Germline CDR1 and CDR2: SNHLY and FYNNEI. CDR3 sequence: CASSEAGIRQNTIYF. The CDR3 coding sequence is TGTGCCAGCAGTGAAGCAGGGATCAGGCAAAACACCATATATTTT. The full variable domain, its missing parts supplied by reference TRBV2 and TRBJ1-3, is EPEVTQTPSHQVTQMGQEVILRCVPISNHLYFYWYRQILGQKVEFLVSFYNNEISEKSEIFDDQFSVERPDGSNFTLKIRSTKLEDSAMYFCASSEAGIRQNTIYFGEGSWLTVV.

The V call is TRBV6-9, the J call TRBJ1-5; D gene unclear. Trimming took 5 bases from V and 1 from J, leaving 9 bases between them. The CDR3 spans 14 residues. Germline V lookup: CDR1 MNHGY, CDR2 SVAAGI. The CDR3 sequence: CASSPKGSNQPQHF. The CDR3 coding sequence is TGTGCCAGCAGTCCCAAGGGCAGCAATCAGCCCCAGCATTTT.

This clone was picked up a small number of times. The DNA of the CDR3 is TGTGCCAGCACTAAGAGACGTACTCTGAACACCGGGGAGCTGTTTTTT. As protein: CASTKRRTLNTGELFF. V and J are TRBV2 and TRBJ2-2; D unresolved. V lost 7 bases to trimming and J lost 1 base, with 16 bases between them. Germline lookup yields CDR1 SNHLY and CDR2 FYNNEI. CDR3 size: 16 residues.

The table lists this clone with a few counts. The chain is built from TRBV2 and TRBJ1-2; the D is unclear. This CDR3 comprises 13 residues. Per germline, CDR1 SNHLY and CDR2 FYNNEI. Trimming took off 4 bases at V and 4 bases at J, with 10 bases between the two ends. The DNA of the CDR3 is TGTGCCAGCAGTGTGGAGGGAGGCTATGGCTACACCTTC. As protein: CASSVEGGYGYTF.

The chain carries TRBV5-1 and TRBJ2-2, with TRBD1 matching 7 bases. The CDR3 is made up of 15 amino acids. Trimming cost V 4 bases and J 3 bases; bases outside gene matches: 6. Germline-derived CDR1 and CDR2 are SGHRS and YFSETQ. CDR3 in amino acids: CASSLGQMDTGELFF. CDR3 in DNA: TGCGCCAGCAGCCTGGGACAGATGGACACCGGGGAGCTGTTTTTT. Drawing the rest from reference TRBV5-1 and TRBJ2-2, the complete variable domain is KAGVTQTPRYLIKTRGQQVTLSCSPISGHRSVSWYQQTPGQGLQFLFEYFSETQRNKGNFPGRFSGRQFSNSRSEMNVSTLELGDSALYLCASSLGQMDTGELFFGEGSRLTVL.

The chain joins TRBV5-1 to TRBJ2-1; 10 bases match TRBD2. Germline CDR1 and CDR2: SGHRS and YFSETQ. The CDR3 has 15 residues. After removal of 4 bases from V and 7 bases from J, the junction contained 8 bases not matched to a gene. The CDR3 spells CASSLPAGGPNEQFF. CDR3 coding DNA: TGCGCCAGCAGCCTCCCAGCGGGGGGGCCAAATGAGCAGTTCTTC.

The V gene is TRBV12-5, the J gene TRBJ2-7, with D hard to call. Germline CDR1 is LGHNT and CDR2 is FRNRAP. V lost 2 bases to trimming and J lost 7 bases, with 12 bases between them. The CDR3 contains 13 residues. This CDR3 is CASGLPPAEEQYF. The CDR3, as DNA: TGTGCTAGTGGTTTGCCCCCGGCGGAAGAGCAGTACTTC.

V gene TRBV3-1 (or the pseudogene TRBV3-2) combines with J gene TRBJ2-5; weak D call: TRBD2 (5 bases). From germline, CDR1 is LGHDT and CDR2 YNNKEL (reference sequence). Trimming left V 4 bases short and J 1 base short, with 10 bases between. There are 14 residues in the CDR3. The CDR3 DNA reads as TGTGCCAGCAGCCCCAGGACTTCCCAAGAGACCCAGTACTTC. Translated, it gives CASSPRTSQETQYF.

Remarks on this clone: The same CDR3 arises from other DNA sequences in this sample as well. This chain uses TRBV4-2 with TRBJ1-5; D is unresolved. Germline V gene data show CDR1 as LGHNA and CDR2 as YNFKEQ. This CDR3 is built from 14 residues. Trimming pared 0 bases from V and 0 bases from J, leaving 3 bases between. CDR3 region: CASSQEGSNQPQHF. CDR3 bases: TGTGCCAGCAGCCAAGAAGGTAGCAATCAGCCCCAGCATTTT.